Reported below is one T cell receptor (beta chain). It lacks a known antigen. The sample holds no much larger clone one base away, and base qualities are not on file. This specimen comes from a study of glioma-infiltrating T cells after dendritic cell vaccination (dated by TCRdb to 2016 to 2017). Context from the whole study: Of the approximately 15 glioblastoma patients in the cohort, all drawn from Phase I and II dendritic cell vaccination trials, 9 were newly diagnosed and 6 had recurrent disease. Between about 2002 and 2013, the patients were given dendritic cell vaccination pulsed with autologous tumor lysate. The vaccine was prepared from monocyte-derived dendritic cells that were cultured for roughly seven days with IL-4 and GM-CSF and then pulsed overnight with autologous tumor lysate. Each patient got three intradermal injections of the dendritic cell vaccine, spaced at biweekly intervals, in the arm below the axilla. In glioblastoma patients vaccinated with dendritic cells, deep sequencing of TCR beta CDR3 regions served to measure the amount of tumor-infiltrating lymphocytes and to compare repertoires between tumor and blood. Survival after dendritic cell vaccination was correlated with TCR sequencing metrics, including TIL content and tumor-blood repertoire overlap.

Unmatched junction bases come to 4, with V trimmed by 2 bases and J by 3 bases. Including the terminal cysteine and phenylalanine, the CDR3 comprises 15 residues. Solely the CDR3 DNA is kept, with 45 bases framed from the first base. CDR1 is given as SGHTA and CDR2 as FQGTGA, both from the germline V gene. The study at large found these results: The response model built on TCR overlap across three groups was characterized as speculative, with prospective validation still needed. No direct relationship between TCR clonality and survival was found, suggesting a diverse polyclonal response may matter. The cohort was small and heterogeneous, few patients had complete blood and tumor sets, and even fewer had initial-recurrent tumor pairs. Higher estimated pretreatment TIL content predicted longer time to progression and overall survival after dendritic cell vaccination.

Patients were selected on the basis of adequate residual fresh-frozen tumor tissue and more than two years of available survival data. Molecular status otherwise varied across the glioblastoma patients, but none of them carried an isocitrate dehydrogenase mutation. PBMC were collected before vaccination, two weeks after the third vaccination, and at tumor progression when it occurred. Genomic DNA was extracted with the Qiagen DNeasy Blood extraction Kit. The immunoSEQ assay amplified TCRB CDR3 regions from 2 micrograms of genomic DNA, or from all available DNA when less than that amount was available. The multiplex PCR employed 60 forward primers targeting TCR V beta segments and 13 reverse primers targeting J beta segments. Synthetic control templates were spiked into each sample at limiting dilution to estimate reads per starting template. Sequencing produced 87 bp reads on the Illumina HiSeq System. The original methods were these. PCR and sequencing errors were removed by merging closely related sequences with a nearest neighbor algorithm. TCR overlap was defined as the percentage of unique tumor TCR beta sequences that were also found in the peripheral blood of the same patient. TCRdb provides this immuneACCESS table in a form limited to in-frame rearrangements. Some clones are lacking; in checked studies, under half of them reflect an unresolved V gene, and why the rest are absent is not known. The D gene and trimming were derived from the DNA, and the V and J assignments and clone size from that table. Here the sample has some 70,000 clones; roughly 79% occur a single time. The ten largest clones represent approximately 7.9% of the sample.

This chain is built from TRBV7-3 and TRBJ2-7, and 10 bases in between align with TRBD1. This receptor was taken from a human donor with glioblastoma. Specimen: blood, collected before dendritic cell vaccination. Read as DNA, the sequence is TGTGCCAGCAGCTTACAGACAGGGGGCTTCTACGAGCAGTACTTC. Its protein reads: CASSLQTGGFYEQYF. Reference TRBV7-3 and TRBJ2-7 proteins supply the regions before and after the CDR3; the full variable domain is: GAGVSQTPSNKVTEKGKYVELRCDPISGHTALYWYRQSLGQGPEFLIYFQGTGAADDSGLPNDRFFAVRPEGSVSTLKIQRTERGDSAVYLCASSLQTGGFYEQYFGPGTRLTVT.